These 27 T cell receptor beta chains were all obtained from the same sample, sequenced in a study of shared clonotypes between healthy human individuals (dated by TCRdb to 2020 to 2021). Library preparation was by the immunoSEQ multiplex PCR assay. This immuneACCESS table, as held by TCRdb, lists in-frame sequences with V and J called but not all clones. Of the missing ones, under half trace to an unresolved V gene in checked studies; the others have no known cause. The sample table lists 1.5 million to 2.5 million clones, roughly 94% of them with a count of one. The biggest ten clones account for 1.2% of the sample. CD8 naive samples were CD45RO-negative cells positively selected for CCR7, giving a CD45RA+CCR7+ population that excluded TemRA cells. Sequenced material: naive CD8+ T cells sorted from blood. What the cell subset or site label conveys for this sample: CD45RA+CCR7+. These TCRs come from a man between 18 and 29 years old in good health.

The gene calls are TRBV7-9 and TRBJ2-7, with 9 bases matching TRBD2. There are 16 residues in the CDR3. Germline CDR1 is SEHNR and CDR2 is FQNEAQ (reference sequence). V shed 1 base, J shed 5 bases, and the junction held 9 bases outside the gene matches. The CDR3 bases are TGTGCCAGCAGCTTAGTCAGCGCGGGGGGGCCACACGAGCAGTACTTC. Translated: CASSLVSAGGPHEQYF.

V and J are TRBV9 and TRBJ1-2; TRBD1 matches 11 bases. The ends lost 3 bases at V and 8 bases at J; junction bases unmatched: 6. The CDR3 has 14 residues. Germline values: CDR1 SGDLS, CDR2 YYNGEE. The CDR3 loop reads CASSEGQGVSGYTF. For the CDR3, the DNA is TGTGCCAGCAGCGAGGGACAGGGGGTTAGCGGCTACACCTTC. Full variable domain (missing parts from reference TRBV9 and TRBJ1-2): DSGVTQTPKHLITATGQRVTLRCSPRSGDLSVYWYQQSLDQGLQFLIQYYNGEERAKGNILERFSAQQFPDLHSELNLSSLELGDSALYFCASSEGQGVSGYTFGSGTRLTVV.

This clone was counted a single time. This chain joins TRBV5-8 and TRBJ1-2; possible D gene TRBD1, 6 bases. Germline V gene lookup returns CDR1 SGHTS and CDR2 YDEGEE. V was clipped by 4 bases and J by 0 bases, with 19 bases between them. This CDR3 has 17 amino acids. CDR3 residues: CASSQRRGPDSNYGYTF. As DNA, the CDR3 is TGTGCCAGCAGCCAGCGCAGGGGACCCGATTCTAACTATGGCTACACCTTC.

This clone was seen once. This chain links TRBV14 with TRBJ1-1; D gene ambiguous. In germline, CDR1 is SGHDN, CDR2 FVKESK. This CDR3 is built from 11 residues. The V end was cut by 1 base, the J end by 8 bases, with 5 bases between. The CDR3 reads CASSQGVEAFF. As DNA, the CDR3 is TGTGCCAGCAGCCAAGGGGTAGAAGCTTTCTTT.

Points on this clone: This CDR3 is also generated by other DNA sequences in the sample. The chain has TRBV13 and TRBJ2-7; D is unclear. This CDR3 is built from 13 residues. Germline values: CDR1 PRHDT, CDR2 FYEKMQ (reference sequence). V shed 1 base and J shed 0 bases, with 4 bases lying between them. The CDR3 DNA is TGTGCCAGCAGCTTAGCTAGCTCCTACGAGCAGTACTTC. It codes for CASSLASSYEQYF.

V usage is TRBV21-1 and J usage is TRBJ1-1; the DNA was not compared with TRBD1, the D call given in the table. TRBV21-1 is described as a pseudogene. The CDR3 has 15 amino acids. Written as DNA, the CDR3 is TGTGCCAGCAGAAAAGGGGCAGGGGGAGCCACTGAAGCTTTCTTT. This encodes CASRKGAGGATEAFF.

This rearrangement joins TRBV6-1 to TRBJ2-7, with unresolved D. This CDR3 region has 13 residues. The V end was cut by 2 bases, the J end by 2 bases, with 7 bases between. CDR1 is MNHNS and CDR2 is SASEGT in the germline V gene. The CDR3 DNA is TGTGCCAGCAGTGAACTCGTTGCCTACGAGCAGTACTTC. Its protein product is CASSELVAYEQYF.

This chain connects TRBV27 to TRBJ2-3; D is possibly TRBD2 (6 bases). V was trimmed by 6 bases and J by 4 bases, leaving 17 bases between them. This CDR3 is built from 15 residues. CDR1 and CDR2 from the germline V gene are MNHEY and SMNVEV (reference sequence). Written as DNA, the CDR3 is TGTGCCAGCAGGCCCTTCCCGGAGGGACCAGATACGCAGTATTTT. Protein: CASRPFPEGPDTQYF.

The chain links TRBV29-1 to TRBJ2-1; 11 bases agree with TRBD1. Germline V lookup: CDR1 SQVTM, CDR2 ANQGSEA. The CDR3 is 16 amino acids. J gave up 7 bases and V 1 base, and 9 bases lay outside the gene matches. CDR3 sequence: CSVEASGTGGRNEQFF. The CDR3 DNA reads TGCAGCGTTGAAGCCTCCGGGACAGGGGGAAGGAATGAGCAGTTCTTC.

The count of this clone is one. The chain carries TRBV29-1 and TRBJ2-1; the D is unclear. The CDR3 has 10 amino acids. From germline, CDR1 is SQVTM and CDR2 ANQGSEA. V was shortened by 4 bases and J by 7 bases, with 5 bases between the two germline ends. The CDR3, as DNA: TGCAGCGTTGTCTCGAATGAGCAGTTCTTC. The encoded protein is CSVVSNEQFF.

The gene calls are TRBV27 and TRBJ2-7; 8 bases are shared with TRBD1. This CDR3 has 14 amino acids. V dropped 1 base and J dropped 2; count of bases not matched to a gene: 1. The germline CDR1 and CDR2 sequences are MNHEY and SMNVEV (reference sequence). The CDR3: CASSLWDRPYEQYF. The CDR3 region has the DNA TGTGCCAGCAGTTTATGGGACAGGCCCTACGAGCAGTACTTC.

The chain uses TRBV6-5 and TRBJ2-4; perhaps TRBD2 as D (6 bases). The CDR3 consists of 15 residues. The V end was cut by 6 bases, the J end by 8 bases, with 20 bases between. The germline CDR1 and CDR2 sequences are MNHEY and SVGAGI. The CDR3 sequence: CASSPSGGHGYIQYF. The CDR3 region has the DNA TGTGCCAGCAGCCCATCAGGAGGGCATGGATACATTCAGTACTTC.

The chain is built from TRBV5-1 and TRBJ2-6; weak D call: TRBD1 (6 bases). Deletions cut 2 bases from V and 3 bases from J, with 9 bases between. CDR3 length: 15 residues. Germline V CDR1 and CDR2: SGHRS, YFSETQ. The CDR3 reads CASSLTGFGANVLTF. CDR3 nucleotides: TGCGCCAGCAGCTTAACAGGGTTTGGGGCCAACGTCCTGACTTTC. The full variable domain, with the rest looked up from reference TRBV5-1 and TRBJ2-6, is KAGVTQTPRYLIKTRGQQVTLSCSPISGHRSVSWYQQTPGQGLQFLFEYFSETQRNKGNFPGRFSGRQFSNSRSEMNVSTLELGDSALYLCASSLTGFGANVLTFGAGSRLTVL.

This clone was observed a single time. V usage is TRBV4-1 and J usage is TRBJ1-1; D call uncertain. V shed 4 bases and J shed 3 bases, with 21 bases lying between them. Germline CDR1 is MGHRA and CDR2 is YSYEKL. This CDR3 spans 17 amino acids. This CDR3 is CASSPPPGPGADTEAFF. The CDR3 nucleotides are TGCGCCAGCAGCCCTCCCCCTGGTCCGGGCGCAGACACTGAAGCTTTCTTT.

The DNA of the CDR3 is TGTGCCAGCAGTTGGAGCGGGAGGGAGGACAATGAGCAGTTCTTC. Its protein is CASSWSGREDNEQFF. This chain connects TRBV28 to TRBJ2-1; 10 nucleotides agree with TRBD2. V was pared by 4 bases and J by 5 bases, with 5 bases of the junction left unmatched. The CDR3 extends over 15 amino acids. Germline CDR1 reads MDHEN; CDR2 reads SYDVKM. Drawing the rest from reference TRBV28 and TRBJ2-1, the complete variable domain is DVKVTQSSRYLVKRTGEKVFLECVQDMDHENMFWYRQDPGLGLRLIYFSYDVKMKEKGDIPEGYSVSREKKERFSLILESASTNQTSMYLCASSWSGREDNEQFFGPGTRLTVL.

This sequence joins TRBV27 and TRBJ2-1; the D gene could be TRBD1 or TRBD2 (5 bases each). From germline, CDR1 is MNHEY and CDR2 SMNVEV (reference sequence). CDR3 length: 12 amino acids. Trimming stripped 5 bases from V and 10 bases from J, with 12 bases between. The CDR3 sequence is CASSDYGDEQFF. In DNA form, the CDR3 reads TGTGCCAGCAGTGATTACGGGGACGAGCAGTTCTTC.

V usage is TRBV30 and J usage is TRBJ1-4, with a possible D match to TRBD1 (6 bases). Looked up from germline, CDR1 is GTSNPN and CDR2 is SVGIG (reference sequence). There are 12 residues in the CDR3. Trimming shortened V by 0 bases and J by 13 bases, and 12 bases separated the two germline ends. This CDR3 reads CAWSVGDIGLFF. The CDR3 nucleotides read TGTGCCTGGAGTGTAGGGGACATCGGACTGTTTTTT.

The chain recombines TRBV21-1 with TRBJ1-1. TRBV21-1 is a recognized pseudogene. The CDR3 sequence is 12 residues long. This CDR3 is CASRGWATEAFF. CDR3 DNA: TGTGCCAGCAGAGGGTGGGCCACTGAAGCTTTCTTT.

This CDR3 reads CASTTLGGDEQYF. Written as DNA, the CDR3 is TGTGCCAGCACCACCCTTGGGGGAGACGAGCAGTACTTC. The chain uses TRBV28 and TRBJ2-7; either TRBD1 or TRBD2 may fit D (5 bases each). The germline V gene encodes CDR1 MDHEN and CDR2 SYDVKM. The CDR3 runs 13 residues. V was pared by 7 bases and J by 5 bases, with 15 bases between.

The chain combines TRBV15 with TRBJ2-1; 7 bases match TRBD1. J gave up 9 bases and V 4 bases, and 9 bases lay outside the gene matches. From germline, CDR1 is LNHNV and CDR2 YYDKDF (reference sequence). This CDR3 spans 14 amino acids. In DNA, the CDR3 is TGTGCCACCAGCAAAGTAACAGGGGACGGTGAGCAGTTCTTC. Protein: CATSKVTGDGEQFF.

This clone was detected once. This rearrangement joins TRBV27 to TRBJ2-5; D ambiguous. CDR1 MNHEY and CDR2 SMNVEV come from the germline V gene (reference sequence). Trimming took 3 bases from V and 2 from J, leaving 7 bases between them. CDR3 length equals 13 residues. CDR3 DNA sequence: TGTGCCAGCAGTTTCATGGGACAAGAGACCCAGTACTTC. It is translated as CASSFMGQETQYF.

This clone was detected only once. The genes are TRBV6-5 and TRBJ2-7; a weak D match, TRBD1 (7 bases). With 0 bases removed from V and 3 bases from J, the gap between germline ends came to 15 bases. The germline CDR1 and CDR2 sequences are MNHEY and SVGAGI. This CDR3 has 16 residues. The DNA of the CDR3 is TGTGCCAGCAGTTACTCGGGGGGACAGACTAGCTACGAGCAGTACTTC. Amino acids: CASSYSGGQTSYEQYF.

The V and J genes are TRBV5-6 and TRBJ2-1, with 7 positions matching TRBD1. This CDR3 has 14 amino acids. V lost 4 bases, J lost 5 bases, and 6 bases stayed unmatched. Germline CDR1 and CDR2: SGHDT and YYEEEE. The CDR3 protein is CASSRQGVNNEQFF. The CDR3 DNA sequence: TGTGCCAGCAGCCGTCAGGGGGTGAACAATGAGCAGTTCTTC.

The genes are TRBV27 and TRBJ2-2; 8 nucleotides match TRBD2. The CDR3 has 15 residues. From germline, CDR1 is MNHEY and CDR2 SMNVEV (reference sequence). The ends lost 4 bases at V and 3 bases at J; junction bases unmatched: 4. The CDR3 bases are TGTGCCAGCAGTTCATTAGCGGGGTACACCGGGGAGCTGTTTTTT. It codes for CASSSLAGYTGELFF.

The rearrangement uses TRBV5-6 and TRBJ2-7; D is perhaps TRBD2 (5 bases). Germline V gene sequence: CDR1 SGHDT, CDR2 YYEEEE. V gave up 2 bases and J gave up 5 bases, with 11 bases separating them. This CDR3 has 13 amino acids. CDR3 nucleotide sequence: TGTGCCAGCAGCTTTGAGGGTGGGGACGAGCAGTACTTC. Amino acids: CASSFEGGDEQYF. The full variable domain, completed using reference TRBV5-6 and TRBJ2-7, is DAGVTQSPTHLIKTRGQQVTLRCSPKSGHDTVSWYQQALGQGPQFIFQYYEEEERQRGNFPDRFSGHQFPNYSSELNVNALLLGDSALYLCASSFEGGDEQYFGPGTRLTVT.

The rearrangement links TRBV25-1 to TRBJ2-7, with D hard to call. Germline V gene lookup returns CDR1 MGHDK and CDR2 SYGVNS. V lost 4 bases and J 12 bases, leaving 22 bases between the germline ends. The CDR3 is made up of 14 amino acids. In DNA form, the CDR3 reads TGTGCCAGCAGTGCCCCAACCGGGCCGCCAGACCCGTACTTC. Encoded protein: CASSAPTGPPDPYF.

V and J are TRBV2 and TRBJ2-7; D might be TRBD1 (5 bases). V was shortened by 6 bases and J by 0 bases, with 18 bases between the two germline ends. Germline V lookup: CDR1 SNHLY, CDR2 FYNNEI. The CDR3 loop spans 16 amino acids. In DNA, the CDR3 is TGTGCCAGCAGCGGCAATCGACAGCGTTACTCCTACGAGCAGTACTTC. It is translated as CASSGNRQRYSYEQYF.